Below, one T cell receptor beta chain is given with its context. Authors' data handling: Reference gene primer amplification gave nucleated cell count estimates. Only in-frame clones appear in the TCRdb table, and some are missing; sequencing was by immunoSEQ multiplex PCR. D and trimming come from the DNA, and the V and J calls and clone size come from that table. The table includes 100,000 to 150,000 clones, 86% detected once. The record originates from a study of blood T cell repertoires in COVID-19. About the research overall: T cells, B-cell-depleted T cells, or PBMCs supplied cDNA or gDNA.

Germline V CDR1 and CDR2: SGHNT, YYREEE (reference sequence). The CDR3 runs 15 residues. V was clipped by 4 bases and J by 0 bases; unmatched bases: 4. The V gene is TRBV5-4, the J gene TRBJ2-3; TRBD1 matches at 8 bases. The sample comprised peripheral blood. This TCR was recovered from a human donor in a cohort sampled during active COVID-19. CDR3 sequence (DNA): TGTGCCAGCAGCCTCAGGACAGGGAGCACAGATACGCAGTATTTT. The encoded protein is CASSLRTGSTDTQYF.